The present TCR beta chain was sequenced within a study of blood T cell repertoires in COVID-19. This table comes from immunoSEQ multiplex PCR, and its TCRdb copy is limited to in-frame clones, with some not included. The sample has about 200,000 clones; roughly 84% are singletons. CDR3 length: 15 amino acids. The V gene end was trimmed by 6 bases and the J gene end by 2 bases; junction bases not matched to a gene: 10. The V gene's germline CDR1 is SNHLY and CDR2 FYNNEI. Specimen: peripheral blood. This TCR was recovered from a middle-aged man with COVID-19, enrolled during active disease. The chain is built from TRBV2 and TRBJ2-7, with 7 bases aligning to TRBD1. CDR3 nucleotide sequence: TGTGCCAGCAGCGGCGGCGGACAGGCAACCTACGAGCAGTACTTC. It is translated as CASSGGGQATYEQYF.